This entry features one T cell receptor beta chain sequence. Its antigen is undetermined. TCRdb reprocessed the 5' RACE reads and keeps a single row for each CDR3 protein, giving no DNA. Its table lists about 440,000 distinct CDR3 sequences. The source of the sample is a study of monozygotic twins with inflammatory bowel disease. Points from the study as a whole: Some repertoire variability may stem from patients' differing immunosuppressive treatments.

This CDR3 region has 12 residues. The V gene's germline CDR1 is MGHRA and CDR2 YSYEKL. The chain recombines TRBV4-1 with TRBJ1-3. Input material: blood. The TCR was taken from a human donor with ulcerative colitis or Crohn's disease, or a healthy co-twin of an affected twin (not recorded which). This CDR3 is CASSQDVNTIYF.